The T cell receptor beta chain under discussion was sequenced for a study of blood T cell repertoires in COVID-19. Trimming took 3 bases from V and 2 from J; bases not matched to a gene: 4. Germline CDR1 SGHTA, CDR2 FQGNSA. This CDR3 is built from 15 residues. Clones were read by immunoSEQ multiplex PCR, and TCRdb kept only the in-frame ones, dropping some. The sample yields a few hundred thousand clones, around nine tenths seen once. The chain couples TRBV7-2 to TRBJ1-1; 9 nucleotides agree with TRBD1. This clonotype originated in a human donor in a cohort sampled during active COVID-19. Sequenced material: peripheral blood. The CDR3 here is CASSFSTGGNTEAFF. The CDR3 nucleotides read TGTGCCAGCAGCTTCTCGACAGGGGGAAACACTGAAGCTTTCTTT.